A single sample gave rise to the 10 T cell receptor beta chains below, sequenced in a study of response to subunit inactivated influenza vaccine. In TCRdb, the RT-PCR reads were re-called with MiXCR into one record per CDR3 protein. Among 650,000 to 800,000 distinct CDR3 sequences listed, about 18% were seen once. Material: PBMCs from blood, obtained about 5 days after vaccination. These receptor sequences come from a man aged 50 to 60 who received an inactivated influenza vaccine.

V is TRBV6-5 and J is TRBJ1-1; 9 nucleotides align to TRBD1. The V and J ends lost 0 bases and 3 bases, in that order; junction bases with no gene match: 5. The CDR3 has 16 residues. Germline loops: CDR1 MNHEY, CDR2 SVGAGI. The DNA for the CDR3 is TGTGCCAGCAGTTACTCAGGGACAGGGTACCACACTGAAGCTTTCTTT. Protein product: CASSYSGTGYHTEAFF.

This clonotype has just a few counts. The CDR3 nucleotides read TGTGCCAGCACCGAAGGGAACAGGGGGAACTCCTACGAGCAGTACTTC. Amino acid sequence: CASTEGNRGNSYEQYF. The chain links TRBV6-2 or TRBV6-3 to TRBJ2-7; 8 nucleotides align to TRBD1. Germline values: CDR1 MNHEY, CDR2 SVGEGT. Germline trimming cut 7 bases from V and 0 bases from J; bases unmatched to any gene: 11. The CDR3 length is 16 residues.

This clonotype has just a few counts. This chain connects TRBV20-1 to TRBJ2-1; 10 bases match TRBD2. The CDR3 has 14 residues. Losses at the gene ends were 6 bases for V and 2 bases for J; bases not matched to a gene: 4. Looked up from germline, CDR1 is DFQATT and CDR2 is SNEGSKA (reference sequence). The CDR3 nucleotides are TGCAGTGCAACCCTAGCGGGGGCCTACAATGAGCAGTTCTTC. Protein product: CSATLAGAYNEQFF.

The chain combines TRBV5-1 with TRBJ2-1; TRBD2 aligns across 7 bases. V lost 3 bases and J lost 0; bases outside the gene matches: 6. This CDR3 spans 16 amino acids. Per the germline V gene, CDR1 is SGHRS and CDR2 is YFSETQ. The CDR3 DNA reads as TGCGCCAGCAGCTCCGGGACTATTAGCTCCTACAATGAGCAGTTCTTC. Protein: CASSSGTISSYNEQFF.

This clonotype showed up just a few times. CDR3 region: CATRENYKNIQYF. CDR3 in DNA: TGTGCCACCCGTGAAAACTACAAAAACATTCAGTACTTC. The chain has TRBV7-2 and TRBJ2-4, with D unclear. V was trimmed by 10 bases and J by 3 bases, leaving 13 bases between them. CDR1 and CDR2 from the germline V gene are SGHTA and FQGNSA. The CDR3 is 13 residues long.

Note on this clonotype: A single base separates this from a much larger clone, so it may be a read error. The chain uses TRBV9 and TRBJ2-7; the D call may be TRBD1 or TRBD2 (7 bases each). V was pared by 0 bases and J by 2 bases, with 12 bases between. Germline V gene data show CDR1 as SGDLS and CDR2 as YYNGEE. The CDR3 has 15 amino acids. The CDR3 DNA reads TGTGCCAGCAGCGTAGATCCAGGGGGGGCCTACGAGCAGTACTTC. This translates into CASSVDPGGAYEQYF.

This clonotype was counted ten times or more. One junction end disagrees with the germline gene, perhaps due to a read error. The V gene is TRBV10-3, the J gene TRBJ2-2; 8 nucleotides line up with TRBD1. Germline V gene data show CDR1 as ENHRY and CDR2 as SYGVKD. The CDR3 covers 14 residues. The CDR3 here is CAIWQGAKTGELFF. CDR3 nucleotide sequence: TGTGCCATCTGGCAGGGGGCGAAAACCGGGGAGCTGTTTTTT.

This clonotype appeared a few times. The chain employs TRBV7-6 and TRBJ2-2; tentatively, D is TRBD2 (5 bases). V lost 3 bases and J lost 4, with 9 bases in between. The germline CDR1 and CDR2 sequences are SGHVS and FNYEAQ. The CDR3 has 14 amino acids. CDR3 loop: CASSFSAGTGELFF. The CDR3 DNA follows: TGTGCCAGCAGCTTCAGTGCGGGCACCGGGGAGCTGTTTTTT. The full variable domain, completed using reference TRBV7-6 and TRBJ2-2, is GAGVSQSPRYKVTKRGQDVALRCDPISGHVSLYWYRQALGQGPEFLTYFNYEAQQDKSGLPNDRFSAERPEGSISTLTIQRTEQRDSAMYRCASSFSAGTGELFFGEGSRLTVL.

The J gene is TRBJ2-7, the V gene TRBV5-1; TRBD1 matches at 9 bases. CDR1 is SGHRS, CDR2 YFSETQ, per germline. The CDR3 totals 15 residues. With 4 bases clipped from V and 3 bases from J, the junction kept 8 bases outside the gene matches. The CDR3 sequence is CASSRDRVIVYEQYF. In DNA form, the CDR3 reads TGCGCCAGCAGCCGGGACAGGGTTATAGTCTACGAGCAGTACTTC.

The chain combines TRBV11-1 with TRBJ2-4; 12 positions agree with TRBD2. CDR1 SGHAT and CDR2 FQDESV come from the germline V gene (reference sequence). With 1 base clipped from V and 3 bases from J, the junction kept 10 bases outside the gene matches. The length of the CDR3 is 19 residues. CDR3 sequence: CASSLGTSGAVWDKNIQYF. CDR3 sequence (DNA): TGTGCCAGCAGCTTAGGGACTAGCGGGGCCGTTTGGGACAAAAACATTCAGTACTTC.